This passage covers 2 T cell receptor beta chains from one sample sequenced in a study of monozygotic twins with inflammatory bowel disease. From its re-call of the 5' RACE reads, TCRdb lists each CDR3 protein once, without DNA. The table for this sample gives 420,000 or so distinct CDR3 sequences. The source material was blood. All receptors come from a human donor with ulcerative colitis or Crohn's disease, or a healthy co-twin of an affected twin (not recorded which).

The chain recombines TRBV12-3 or TRBV12-4 with TRBJ2-3; TCRdb designates TRBD2, a call that cannot be tested without DNA. This CDR3 spans 18 amino acids. The CDR3 here is CASSSYNSGLVLTDTQYF.

This rearrangement joins TRBV7-8 to TRBJ1-6; TCRdb's D gene call, TRBD1, goes unchecked for lack of DNA. Germline CDR1 SGHVS, CDR2 FQNEAQ. This CDR3 is 17 amino acids long. The CDR3 spells CASSLEARGLGQSPLHF. Drawing the rest from reference TRBV7-8 and TRBJ1-6, the complete variable domain is GAGVSQSPRYKVAKRGQDVALRCDPISGHVSLFWYQQALGQGPEFLTYFQNEAQLDKSGLPSDRFFAERPEGSVSTLKIQRTQQEDSAVYLCASSLEARGLGQSPLHFGNGTRLTVT.